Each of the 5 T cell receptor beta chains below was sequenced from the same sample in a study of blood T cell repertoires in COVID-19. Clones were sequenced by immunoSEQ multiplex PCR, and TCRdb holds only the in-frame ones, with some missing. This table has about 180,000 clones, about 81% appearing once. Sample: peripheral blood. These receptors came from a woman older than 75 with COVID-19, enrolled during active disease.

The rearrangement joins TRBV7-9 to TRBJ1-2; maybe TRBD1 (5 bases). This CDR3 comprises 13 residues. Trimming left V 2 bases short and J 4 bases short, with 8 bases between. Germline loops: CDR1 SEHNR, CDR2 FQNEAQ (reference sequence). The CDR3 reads CASSLSGGYGYTF. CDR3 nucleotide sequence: TGTGCCAGCAGCTTATCGGGGGGCTATGGCTACACCTTC.

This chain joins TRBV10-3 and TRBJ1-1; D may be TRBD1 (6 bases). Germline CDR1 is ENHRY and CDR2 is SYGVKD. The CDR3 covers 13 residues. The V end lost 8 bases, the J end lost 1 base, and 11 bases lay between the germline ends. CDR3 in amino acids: CAIRNRENTEAFF. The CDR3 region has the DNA TGTGCCATCCGTAACAGGGAGAACACTGAAGCTTTCTTT.

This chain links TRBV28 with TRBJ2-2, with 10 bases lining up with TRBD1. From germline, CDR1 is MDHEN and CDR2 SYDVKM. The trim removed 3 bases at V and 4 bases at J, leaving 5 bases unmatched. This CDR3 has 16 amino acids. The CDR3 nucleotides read TGTGCCAGCAGTTTTTTCGGGACAGGGGTCACCGGGGAGCTGTTTTTT. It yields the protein CASSFFGTGVTGELFF.

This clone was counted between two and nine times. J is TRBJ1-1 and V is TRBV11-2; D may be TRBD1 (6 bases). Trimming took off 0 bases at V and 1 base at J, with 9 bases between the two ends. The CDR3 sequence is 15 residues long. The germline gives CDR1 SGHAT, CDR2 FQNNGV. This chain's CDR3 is CASSLDRGKNTEAFF. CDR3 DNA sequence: TGTGCCAGCAGCTTAGACAGGGGCAAGAACACTGAAGCTTTCTTT.

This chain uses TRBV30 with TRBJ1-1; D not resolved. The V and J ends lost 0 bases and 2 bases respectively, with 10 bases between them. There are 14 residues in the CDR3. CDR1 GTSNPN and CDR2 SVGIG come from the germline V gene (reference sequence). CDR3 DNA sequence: TGTGCCTGGAGTGTAAACAGCCATAACACTGAAGCTTTCTTT. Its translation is CAWSVNSHNTEAFF.